One and the same sample provided the 9 T cell receptor beta chains below, sequenced in a study of T cells in Graves' hyperthyroidism and ophthalmopathy. Researchers amplified the TCR beta CDR3 regions from RNA transcripts. A set of HTBI primers served as the primers for a first-round RT-PCR of the TCR CDR3. One entry per CDR3 protein results from TCRdb running MiXCR on the multiplex PCR reads. This table holds roughly 600,000 distinct CDR3 sequences, about 14% found once. Source material: blood. These receptors were taken from a woman aged 45-65 years with Graves' ophthalmopathy.

About this clonotype itself: One end of the junction fails to match germline, which may point to a read error. The rearrangement links TRBV5-7 to TRBJ2-2; 8 bases line up with TRBD1. TRBV5-7 has ORF status, its function being uncertain. This CDR3 is 18 amino acids long. The CDR3 DNA sequence: TGTGCCAGCAGCTTGGGGGCTTCAGGGGGCCTGAACATCGGGGAGCTGTTTTTT. As protein: CASSLGASGGLNIGELFF.

This clonotype appeared a few times. The chain joins TRBV6-5 to TRBJ2-7; D is possibly TRBD1 (7 bases). The CDR3 is 16 amino acids. The V end was cut by 0 bases, the J end by 3 bases, with 15 bases between. Germline V gene sequence: CDR1 MNHEY, CDR2 SVGAGI. Here the CDR3 DNA reads TGTGCCAGCAGTTACTCAGGAGGGGGCGTTTACTACGAGCAGTACTTC. It encodes CASSYSGGGVYYEQYF.

This clonotype was seen repeatedly, ten times or more. The chain recombines TRBV7-3 with TRBJ2-5; 7 bases map to TRBD2. This CDR3 comprises 16 residues. V dropped 1 base and J dropped 1; count of bases not matched to a gene: 6. The germline gives CDR1 SGHTA, CDR2 FQGTGA. CDR3 in DNA: TGTGCCAGCAGCTTAATAGGCGGGAGCCCCCAAGAGACCCAGTACTTC. Translation: CASSLIGGSPQETQYF.

This clonotype was counted many times. V gene TRBV28 combines with J gene TRBJ2-3, with D tentatively TRBD2 (5 bases). The CDR3 extends over 14 amino acids. V dropped 3 bases and J dropped 6 bases, with 13 bases sitting between them. Germline-derived CDR1 and CDR2 are MDHEN and SYDVKM. CDR3 region: CASSFGSRGDTQYF. CDR3 nucleotide sequence: TGTGCCAGCAGTTTTGGCAGTCGAGGGGATACGCAGTATTTT.

The chain has TRBV28 and TRBJ2-7, with 7 bases lining up with TRBD2. V lost 5 bases, J lost 3 bases, and 10 bases stayed unmatched. The CDR3 is made up of 15 amino acids. The germline V gene encodes CDR1 MDHEN and CDR2 SYDVKM. CDR3 nucleotide sequence: TGTGCCAGCAGTCAGCCAGCGGGACGTTTCTACGAGCAGTACTTC. Amino acid sequence: CASSQPAGRFYEQYF.

This clonotype was recorded at least ten times. The chain combines TRBV24-1 with TRBJ2-1; 11 positions agree with TRBD2. The CDR3 sequence is 15 residues long. V shed 5 bases, J shed 6 bases, and the junction held 5 bases outside the gene matches. Germline CDR1 is KGHDR and CDR2 is SFDVKD. DNA of the CDR3: TGTGCCACCAGTGTAGGGACTAGCGGTCCCAATGAGCAGTTCTTC. This encodes CATSVGTSGPNEQFF.

This clonotype was seen many times. The rearrangement links TRBV5-1 to TRBJ1-4, with 9 bases fitting TRBD1. This CDR3 region has 14 residues. In germline, CDR1 is SGHRS, CDR2 YFSETQ. V lost 4 bases to trimming and J lost 6 bases; unmatched junction nucleotides: 4. CDR3 DNA sequence: TGCGCCAGCAGCGAACAGGGGGCTTATGAAAAACTGTTTTTT. Its translation is CASSEQGAYEKLFF. The variable domain in full, completed from reference TRBV5-1 and TRBJ1-4, reads KAGVTQTPRYLIKTRGQQVTLSCSPISGHRSVSWYQQTPGQGLQFLFEYFSETQRNKGNFPGRFSGRQFSNSRSEMNVSTLELGDSALYLCASSEQGAYEKLFFGSGTQLSVL.

This clonotype came up many times. V and J are TRBV27 and TRBJ1-2; D remains ambiguous. The CDR3 loop spans 18 amino acids. CDR1 is MNHEY, CDR2 SMNVEV, per germline (reference sequence). Deletions cut 6 bases from V and 2 bases from J, with 25 bases between. CDR3 amino acids: CASRKLTVVRTENYGYTF. The CDR3 DNA follows: TGTGCCAGCAGAAAACTTACGGTTGTGCGGACGGAGAACTATGGCTACACCTTC.

This clonotype was observed a few times. This may stem from a read error, because a much larger clone lies one nucleotide away. This CDR3 is missing its conserved last phenylalanine or tryptophan, likely due to a read error. The CDR3 loop is CSALDSLNTEAFL. The CDR3 DNA reads TGCAGTGCTCTTGACAGCTTGAACACTGAAGCTTTCCTT. This chain uses TRBV20-1 with TRBJ1-1; D is possibly TRBD1 (5 bases). Germline loops: CDR1 DFQATT, CDR2 SNEGSKA (reference sequence). The V end was cut by 5 bases, the J end by 0 bases, with 10 bases between. This CDR3 spans 13 amino acids.